A single sample gave rise to the 17 T cell receptor beta chains below, sequenced in a study of beta chain features in type 1 diabetes (dated by TCRdb to the late 2010s). What the work shows at the level of the full study, not this receptor alone: Type 1 diabetes patients showed a moderate but significant shortening of TCRB CDR3 length in all four CD4+ subsets.

The library was generated by the immunoSEQ multiplex PCR assay. The entire isolated RNA was reverse transcribed using the High Capacity cDNA Reverse Transcription Kit, and thus expressed TCRB transcripts were sequenced. This immuneACCESS table, as held by TCRdb, lists in-frame sequences with V and J called but not all clones. Of the missing ones, under half trace to an unresolved V gene in checked studies; the others have no known cause. This sample has a few hundred thousand clones in its table, and about 15% of those were observed once. The top ten clonotypes cover more than 0.015% of the sample. Their antigens remain unidentified. The sequenced sample was naive CD4+ T cells from blood. The cell subset or site label of this sample denotes: true naive CD4+ T cells. The receptors come from a young man with type 1 diabetes.

This chain connects TRBV12-5 to TRBJ2-3, with TRBD2 identical over 11 bases. Trimming took 1 base from V and 5 from J; bases not matched to a gene: 8. Germline CDR1 and CDR2: LGHNT and FRNRAP. This CDR3 has 17 amino acids. The CDR3 region is CASGLGLAGLAQDTQYF. In nucleotides, the CDR3 is TGTGCTAGTGGTTTGGGACTAGCGGGGTTGGCCCAAGATACGCAGTATTTT.

The chain has TRBV5-1 and TRBJ2-3; D is ambiguous. Deletions cut 3 bases from V and 0 bases from J, with 8 bases between. This CDR3 is 14 amino acids long. Germline V gene data show CDR1 as SGHRS and CDR2 as YFSETQ. In DNA, the CDR3 is TGCGCCAGCAGCTCTCCAGGTAGCACAGATACGCAGTATTTT. This gives the protein CASSSPGSTDTQYF.

The chain joins TRBV7-9 to TRBJ1-2; D unclear. V was clipped by 4 bases and J by 2 bases, with 14 bases between them. CDR3 length: 15 amino acids. Germline CDR1 SEHNR, CDR2 FQNEAQ (reference sequence). CDR3 nucleotide sequence: TGTGCCAGCAGCTCGTCTTTAGTTCTCAACTATGGCTACACCTTC. Protein: CASSSSLVLNYGYTF.

The V gene is TRBV5-1, the J gene TRBJ2-1; TRBD2 is a possible D gene (6 bases). Deletions cut 5 bases from V and 2 bases from J, with 11 bases between. Germline CDR1 and CDR2: SGHRS and YFSETQ. This CDR3 is built from 14 residues. The CDR3 nucleotides are TGCGCCAGCAGTATACGGGGGACCTACAATGAGCAGTTCTTC. Amino acids: CASSIRGTYNEQFF.

The rearrangement links TRBV18 to TRBJ2-7; tentatively, D is TRBD2 (6 bases). Germline values: CDR1 KGHSH, CDR2 LQKENI. V was shortened by 4 bases and J by 2 bases, with 12 bases between the two germline ends. This CDR3 comprises 14 residues. CDR3 DNA sequence: TGTGCCAGCTCACTAACGGAGGGAGCCTACGAGCAGTACTTC. Residues: CASSLTEGAYEQYF.

The chain combines TRBV2 with TRBJ2-7; no reliable D call. There are 14 residues in the CDR3. V lost 2 bases, J lost 2 bases, and 10 bases lay in between. Germline values: CDR1 SNHLY, CDR2 FYNNEI. The CDR3 region has the DNA TGTGCCAGCAGTGAAAATGCCCCGGCCTACGAGCAGTACTTC. Its protein product is CASSENAPAYEQYF.

This sequence joins TRBV7-8 and TRBJ1-2, with D possibly matching TRBD1 (6 bases). This CDR3 has 14 amino acids. CDR1 is SGHVS and CDR2 is FQNEAQ in the germline V gene. V lost 0 bases and J lost 4, with 9 bases in between. CDR3 nucleotides: TGTGCCAGCAGCTTAGCGACAGGTTCCTATGGCTACACCTTC. This gives the protein CASSLATGSYGYTF.

The chain joins TRBV18 to TRBJ1-1; 7 positions agree with TRBD1. The germline V gene has CDR1 KGHSH and CDR2 LQKENI. Trimming removed 2 bases from V and 3 bases from J; junction bases left unmatched: 3. This CDR3 spans 14 amino acids. CDR3 amino acids: CASSPFRGDTEAFF. The CDR3 coding sequence is TGTGCCAGCTCACCATTCAGGGGGGACACTGAAGCTTTCTTT.

This clone appeared a few times. The rearrangement joins TRBV19 to TRBJ2-2; TRBD1 aligns across 7 bases. The CDR3 contains 15 residues. Germline trimming cut 8 bases from V and 4 bases from J; bases unmatched to any gene: 10. Germline V gene lookup returns CDR1 LNHDA and CDR2 SQIVND (reference sequence). The CDR3 DNA sequence: TGTGCCAGTCGTCAGACAGGGCTTGCCACCGGGGAGCTGTTTTTT. Translation: CASRQTGLATGELFF.

V usage is TRBV9 and J usage is TRBJ1-2, with a possible D match to TRBD1 (6 bases). Trimming left V 0 bases short and J 2 bases short, with 8 bases between. The CDR3 covers 14 residues. CDR1 is SGDLS and CDR2 is YYNGEE in the germline V gene. The CDR3 nucleotides read TGTGCCAGCAGCGTAGTGGGGGCGAACTATGGCTACACCTTC. It yields the protein CASSVVGANYGYTF.

This clone came up once. The genes are TRBV30 and TRBJ2-5; TRBD2 aligns across 7 bases. The CDR3 consists of 15 residues. From germline, CDR1 is GTSNPN and CDR2 SVGIG (reference sequence). The trim removed 4 bases at V and 4 bases at J, leaving 12 bases unmatched. CDR3 sequence reads: CAWNIPGRVGETQYF. The CDR3 bases are TGTGCCTGGAACATCCCGGGGAGGGTTGGAGAGACCCAGTACTTC.

The CDR3: CAWRRTGEAFF. For the CDR3, the DNA is TGTGCCTGGAGACGCACAGGGGAAGCTTTCTTT. V and J are TRBV30 and TRBJ1-1, with D perhaps TRBD1 (6 bases). The CDR3 has 11 amino acids. Trimming stripped 3 bases from V and 8 bases from J, with 10 bases between. Looked up from germline, CDR1 is GTSNPN and CDR2 is SVGIG (reference sequence).

This clone was picked up one time. Within the sample, other DNA sequences also encode this same CDR3. The chain has TRBV5-1 and TRBJ1-1, with TRBD1 identical over 7 bases. CDR1 is SGHRS and CDR2 is YFSETQ in the germline V gene. This CDR3 is 13 amino acids long. Losses at the gene ends were 0 bases for V and 10 bases for J; bases not matched to a gene: 6. CDR3 DNA: TGCGCCAGCAGCTTGGGGCACAGGGGCTTAGCTTTCTTT. This gives the protein CASSLGHRGLAFF.

The genes are TRBV18 and TRBJ2-5; D gene uncertain. Germline V lookup: CDR1 KGHSH, CDR2 LQKENI. The CDR3 is made up of 13 amino acids. Trimming removed 4 bases at V and 1 base at J, with 7 bases between. The CDR3 bases are TGTGCCAGCTCACGCCTCGGCCAAGAGACCCAGTACTTC. Its protein is CASSRLGQETQYF.

This clone showed up just a few times. The chain has TRBV7-9 and TRBJ2-2, with D possibly matching TRBD2 (6 bases). The V gene lost 2 bases and the J gene lost 1 base, with 11 bases spanning the gap. The germline V gene has CDR1 SEHNR and CDR2 FQNEAQ (reference sequence). This CDR3 spans 16 amino acids. CDR3 residues: CASSLLPGENTGELFF. CDR3 nucleotide sequence: TGTGCCAGCAGCTTATTACCGGGGGAGAACACCGGGGAGCTGTTTTTT.

V gene TRBV11-2 combines with J gene TRBJ2-7; tentatively, D is TRBD2 (6 bases). The CDR3 runs 14 residues. V was shortened by 5 bases and J by 3 bases, with 14 bases between the two germline ends. Per germline, CDR1 SGHAT and CDR2 FQNNGV. The CDR3 nucleotides read TGTGCCAGCAGCCGCGTGCCGGGAGTCTACGAGCAGTACTTC. Translating gives CASSRVPGVYEQYF.

This clone was recorded a few times. V and J are TRBV5-1 and TRBJ2-1, with 9 bases matching TRBD1. CDR1 SGHRS and CDR2 YFSETQ come from the germline V gene. V was pared by 4 bases and J by 2 bases, with 7 bases of the junction left unmatched. The CDR3 has 16 residues. In DNA form, the CDR3 reads TGCGCCAGCAGCGGGACAGGGCGAGGGACCTACAATGAGCAGTTCTTC. It is translated as CASSGTGRGTYNEQFF.